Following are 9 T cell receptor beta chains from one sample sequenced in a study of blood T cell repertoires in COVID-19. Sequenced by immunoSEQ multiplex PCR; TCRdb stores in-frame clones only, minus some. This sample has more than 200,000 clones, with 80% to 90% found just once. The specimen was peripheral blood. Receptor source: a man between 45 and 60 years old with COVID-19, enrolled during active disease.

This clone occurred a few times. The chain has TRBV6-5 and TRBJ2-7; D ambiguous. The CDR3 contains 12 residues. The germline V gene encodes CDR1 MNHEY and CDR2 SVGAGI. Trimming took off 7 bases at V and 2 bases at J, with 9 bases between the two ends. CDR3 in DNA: TGTGCCAGCAAGGAGCCCCCCTACGAGCAGTACTTC. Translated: CASKEPPYEQYF.

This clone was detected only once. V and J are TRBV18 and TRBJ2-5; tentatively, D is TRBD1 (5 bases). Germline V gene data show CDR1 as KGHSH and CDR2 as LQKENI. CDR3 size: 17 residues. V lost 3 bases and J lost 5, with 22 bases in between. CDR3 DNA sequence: TGTGCCAGCTCACCCGGAACTGTTGCAGGGTCTGCGGAGACCCAGTACTTC. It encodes CASSPGTVAGSAETQYF.

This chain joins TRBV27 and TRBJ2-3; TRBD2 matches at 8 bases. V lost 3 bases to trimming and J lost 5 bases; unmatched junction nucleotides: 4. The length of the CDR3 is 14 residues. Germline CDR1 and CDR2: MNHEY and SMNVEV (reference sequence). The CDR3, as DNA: TGTGCCAGCAGTTTTGCGGGGGGCGTAGATACGCAGTATTTT. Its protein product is CASSFAGGVDTQYF.

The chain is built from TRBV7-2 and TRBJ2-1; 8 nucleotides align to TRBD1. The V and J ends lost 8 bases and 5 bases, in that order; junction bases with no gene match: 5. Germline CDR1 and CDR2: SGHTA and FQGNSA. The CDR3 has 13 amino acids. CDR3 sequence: CASRQGWDNEQFF. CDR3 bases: TGTGCCAGCCGACAGGGGTGGGACAATGAGCAGTTCTTC.

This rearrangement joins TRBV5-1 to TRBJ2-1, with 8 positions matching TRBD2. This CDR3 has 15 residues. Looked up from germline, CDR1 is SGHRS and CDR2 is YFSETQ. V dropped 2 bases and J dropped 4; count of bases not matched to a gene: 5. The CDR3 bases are TGCGCCAGCAGCTTTACAGCGGGAGTTTACAATGAGCAGTTCTTC. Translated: CASSFTAGVYNEQFF.

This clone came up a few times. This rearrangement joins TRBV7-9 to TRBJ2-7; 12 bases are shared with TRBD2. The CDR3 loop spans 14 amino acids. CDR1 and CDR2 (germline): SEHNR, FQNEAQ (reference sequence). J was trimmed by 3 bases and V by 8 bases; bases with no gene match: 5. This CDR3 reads CASGRLAGVYEQYF. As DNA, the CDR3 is TGTGCCAGCGGACGACTAGCGGGGGTCTACGAGCAGTACTTC.

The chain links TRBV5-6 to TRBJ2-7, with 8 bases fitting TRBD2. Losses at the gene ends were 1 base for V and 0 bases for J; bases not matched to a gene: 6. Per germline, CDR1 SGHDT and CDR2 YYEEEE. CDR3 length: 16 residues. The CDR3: CASSLLGGRSSYEQYF. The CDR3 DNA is TGTGCCAGCAGCTTGCTCGGCGGGAGGTCCTCCTACGAGCAGTACTTC.

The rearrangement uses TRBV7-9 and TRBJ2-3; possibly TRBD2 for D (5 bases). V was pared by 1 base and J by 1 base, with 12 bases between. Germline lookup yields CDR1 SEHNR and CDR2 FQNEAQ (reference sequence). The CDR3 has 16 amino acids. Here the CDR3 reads CASSLGEGRGTDTQYF. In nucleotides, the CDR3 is TGTGCCAGCAGCTTAGGTGAGGGCCGGGGCACAGATACGCAGTATTTT.

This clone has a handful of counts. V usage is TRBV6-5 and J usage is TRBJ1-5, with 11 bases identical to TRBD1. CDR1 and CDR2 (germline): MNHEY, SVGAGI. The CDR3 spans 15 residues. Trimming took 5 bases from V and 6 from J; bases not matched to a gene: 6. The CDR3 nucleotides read TGTGCCAGCAGTAAGAGGACAGGGGGCTTTCAGCCCCAGCATTTT. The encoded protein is CASSKRTGGFQPQHF.